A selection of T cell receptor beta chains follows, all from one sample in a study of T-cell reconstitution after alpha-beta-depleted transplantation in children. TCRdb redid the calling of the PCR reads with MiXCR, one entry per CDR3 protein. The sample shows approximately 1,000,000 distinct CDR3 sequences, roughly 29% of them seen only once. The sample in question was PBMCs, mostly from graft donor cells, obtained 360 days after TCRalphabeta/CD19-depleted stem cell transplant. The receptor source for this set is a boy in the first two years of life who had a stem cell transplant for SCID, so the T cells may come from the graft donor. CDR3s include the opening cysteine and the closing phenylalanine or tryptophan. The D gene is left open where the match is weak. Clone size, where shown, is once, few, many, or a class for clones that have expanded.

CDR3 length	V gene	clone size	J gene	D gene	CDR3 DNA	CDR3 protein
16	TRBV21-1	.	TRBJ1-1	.	TGTGCCAGCAGCAAAGGCAGGGCCAGGGGATGGACTGAAGCTTTCTTT	CASSKGRARGWTEAFF
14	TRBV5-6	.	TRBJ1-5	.	TGTGCCAGCAGCTTGATGGGGACAAATCAGCCCCAGCATTTT	CASSLMGTNQPQHF
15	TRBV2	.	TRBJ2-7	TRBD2	TGTGCCAGCAGTGCTTCAGCGGGGGGGTCCTACGAGCAGTACTTC	CASSASAGGSYEQYF
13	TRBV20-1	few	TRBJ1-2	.	TGCAGTGCTCAAAGCGCGAACAACTATGGCTACACCTTC	CSAQSANNYGYTF
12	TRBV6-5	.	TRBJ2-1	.	TGTGCCAGCAGCCCGGACGGAGGTGAGCAGTTCTTC	CASSPDGGEQFF
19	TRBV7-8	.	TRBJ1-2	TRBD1	TGTGCCAGCAGCTTAGGGGCCCAGGGGCAGGGGGCAGGAAACTATGGCTACACCTTC	CASSLGAQGQGAGNYGYTF
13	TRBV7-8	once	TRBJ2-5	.	TGTGCCAGCAGCTGGGGGATCGAAGAGACCCAGTACTTC	CASSWGIEETQYF
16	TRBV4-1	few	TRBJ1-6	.	TGCGCCAGCAGCCAAGATCGTTGGTGGCGGAATTCACCCCTCCACTTT	CASSQDRWWRNSPLHF
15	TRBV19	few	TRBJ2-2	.	TGTGCCAGTAGGCCCCGACTAGCGAACACCGGGGAGCTGTTTTTT	CASRPRLANTGELFF
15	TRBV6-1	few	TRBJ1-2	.	TGTGCCAGCAGTCCCTCAAGAAGTGGGAACTATGGCTACACCTTC	CASSPSRSGNYGYTF
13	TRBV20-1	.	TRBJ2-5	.	TGCAGTGCTAGAGATACGAGCGTTGAGACCCAGTACTTC	CSARDTSVETQYF
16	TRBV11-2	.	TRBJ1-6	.	TGTGCCAGCAGCTTACGAATCAGGTCCAGAGCTTCACCCCTCCACTTT	CASSLRIRSRASPLHF
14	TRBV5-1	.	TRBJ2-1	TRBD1	TGCGCCAGCAGCGAACCCGGGACAGCTAATGAGCAGTTCTTC	CASSEPGTANEQFF
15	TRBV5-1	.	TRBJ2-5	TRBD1	TGCGCCAGCAGCGGAACCGGGACAGGGGGCGAGACCCAGTACTTC	CASSGTGTGGETQYF
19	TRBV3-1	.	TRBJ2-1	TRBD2	TGTGCCAGCAGCCACAGCCCAGGGCTAGCGGGCTACTCCTACAATGAGCAGTTCTTC	CASSHSPGLAGYSYNEQFF
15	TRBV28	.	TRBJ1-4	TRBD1	TGTGCCAGCAGTTCCCTTGGACAGGGAGATGAAAAACTGTTTTTT	CASSSLGQGDEKLFF
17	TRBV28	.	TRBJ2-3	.	TGTGCCAGCAGGCTAGGAGGAGGTGGGCCGTACACAGATACGCAGTATTTT	CASRLGGGGPYTDTQYF
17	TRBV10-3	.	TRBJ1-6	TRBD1	TGTGCCATCAGTGAGCGGGGAGGACAGGGTCTTAATTCACCCCTCCACTTT	CAISERGGQGLNSPLHF
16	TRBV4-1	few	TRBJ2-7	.	TGCGCCAGCAGCCAAGACGGCCAGTCCCTCTCCTACGAGCAGTACTTC	CASSQDGQSLSYEQYF
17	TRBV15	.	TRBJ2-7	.	TGTGCCACCAGCAGAGGAAGGGGACACTTTTCGGCCTACGAGCAGTACTTC	CATSRGRGHFSAYEQYF
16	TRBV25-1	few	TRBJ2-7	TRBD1	TGTGCCAGCAGTCCCGGGACAGGGTCGGTGTGGCGCGAGCAGTACTTC	CASSPGTGSVWREQYF
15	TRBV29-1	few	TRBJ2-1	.	TGCAGCGTTGAGAACGAAAGGGTCTCCTACAATGAGCAGTTCTTC	CSVENERVSYNEQFF
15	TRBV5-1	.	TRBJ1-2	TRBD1	TGCGCCAGCAGCCTAATGACAGGGTCAAAGAGTGGCTACACCTTC	CASSLMTGSKSGYTF
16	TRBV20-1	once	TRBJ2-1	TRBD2	TGCAGTGCAACGACCTGGGCTAGCGGGGAATACAATGAGCAGTTCTTC	CSATTWASGEYNEQFF
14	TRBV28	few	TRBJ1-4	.	TGTGCCAGCAACCCGACAGGCCCGGTGGGAAAACTGTTTTTT	CASNPTGPVGKLFF
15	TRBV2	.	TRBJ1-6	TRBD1	TGTGCCAGCAGCGGTTCGACAGGGGGCAATTCACCCCTCCACTTT	CASSGSTGGNSPLHF
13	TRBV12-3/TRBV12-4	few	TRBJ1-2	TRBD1	TGTGCCAGCAGCCAGACAGGGTCTCCAGGCTACACCTTC	CASSQTGSPGYTF
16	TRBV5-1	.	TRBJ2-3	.	TGCGCCAGCAGCCTCCCCAGGGGAGGAGGCACAGATACGCAGTATTTT	CASSLPRGGGTDTQYF
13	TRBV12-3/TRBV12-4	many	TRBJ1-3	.	TGTGCCAGCAGCTTCCGCTCTGGAAACACCATATATTTT	CASSFRSGNTIYF
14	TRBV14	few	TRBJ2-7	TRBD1	TGTGCCAGCACCCCAGCGGGACAGGGCTACGAGCAGTACTTC	CASTPAGQGYEQYF
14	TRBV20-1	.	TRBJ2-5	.	TGCAGTGCGAGTCCGACTACGTACCAAGAGACCCAGTACTTC	CSASPTTYQETQYF
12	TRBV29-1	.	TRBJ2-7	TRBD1	TGCAGCGGTAGGGACAGATTCTACGAGCAGTACTTC	CSGRDRFYEQYF
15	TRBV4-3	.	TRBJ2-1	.	TGCGCCAGCAGCCAAGTGCCAGGGACCTACAATGAGCAGTTCTTC	CASSQVPGTYNEQFF
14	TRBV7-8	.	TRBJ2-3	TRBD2	TGTGCCAGCAGCCATTCGGGACTAACAGATACGCAGTATTTT	CASSHSGLTDTQYF
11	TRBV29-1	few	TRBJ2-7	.	TGCAGCGTTGAGGAGGGATACGAGCAGTACTTC	CSVEEGYEQYF
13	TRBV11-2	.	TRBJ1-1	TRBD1	TGTGCCAGCAGCTTCGGGACAGGGGGCGAGGGGTTCTTT	CASSFGTGGEGFF
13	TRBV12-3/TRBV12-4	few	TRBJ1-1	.	TGTGCCAGCAGTTTAGGACAGCCTCTTGAAGCTTTCTTT	CASSLGQPLEAFF
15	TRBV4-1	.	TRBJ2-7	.	TGCGCCAGCAGCCAAATGGTGGCGGGGACCTACGAGCAGTACTTC	CASSQMVAGTYEQYF
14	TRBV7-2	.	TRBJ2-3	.	TGTGCCAGCAGCTTTGGGTACCTCACAGATACGCAGTATTTT	CASSFGYLTDTQYF
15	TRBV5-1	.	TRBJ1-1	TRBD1	TGCGCCAGCAGCCCATATTCGACAGGGAGCCGTGAAGCTTTCTTT	CASSPYSTGSREAFF
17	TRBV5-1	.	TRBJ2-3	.	TGCGCCAGCAGCGCAAGCCGGCAGGGGCCTAGCACAGATACGCAGTATTTT	CASSASRQGPSTDTQYF
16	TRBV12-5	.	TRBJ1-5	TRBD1	TGTGCTAGTTCTGAAAGACAGGGCCGAAGCAATCAGCCCCAGCATTTT	CASSERQGRSNQPQHF
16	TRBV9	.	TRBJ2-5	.	TGTGCCAGCAGCGTATCCGGGGAACGGCTCCAAGAGACCCAGTACTTC	CASSVSGERLQETQYF
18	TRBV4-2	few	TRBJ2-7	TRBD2	TGTGCCAGCAGCCAAGTCGATAGCGGGGGGGACCTCTCCTACGAGCAGTACTTC	CASSQVDSGGDLSYEQYF
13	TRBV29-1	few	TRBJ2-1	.	TGCAGCGTAGGGGGGGGACTACGGAAGGAGCAGTTCTTC	CSVGGGLRKEQFF
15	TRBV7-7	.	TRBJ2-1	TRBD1	TGTGCCAGCAGCTTAGTGGCCGGGACAGACAATGAGCAGTTCTTC	CASSLVAGTDNEQFF
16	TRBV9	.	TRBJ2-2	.	TGTGCCAGCAGCGTAGGGGACACCCTTGGTACCGGGGAGCTGTTTTTT	CASSVGDTLGTGELFF
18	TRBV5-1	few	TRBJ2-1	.	TGCGCCAGCAGCCCGGGACTCGACAGATCTAGCTCCTACAATGAGCAGTTCTTC	CASSPGLDRSSSYNEQFF
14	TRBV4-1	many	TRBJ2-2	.	TGCGCCAGCAGCCAAGGACAAAACACCGGGGAGCTGTTTTTT	CASSQGQNTGELFF
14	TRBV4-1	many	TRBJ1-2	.	TGCGCCAGCAGTCCTGGACAGTACAACTATGGCTACACCTTC	CASSPGQYNYGYTF
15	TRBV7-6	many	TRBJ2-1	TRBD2	TGTGCCAGCAGCTTAGCCCTAGCGGACTACAATGAGCAGTTCTTC	CASSLALADYNEQFF
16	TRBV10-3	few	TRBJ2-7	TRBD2	TGTGCCATCAGTGGAAGTACTAGCGGGGTTTCCTACGAGCAGTACTTC	CAISGSTSGVSYEQYF
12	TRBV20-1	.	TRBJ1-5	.	TGCAGTGCTAGTATGGGCAATCAGCCCCAGCATTTT	CSASMGNQPQHF
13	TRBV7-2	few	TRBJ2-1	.	TGTGCCAGCAGCTTAAGGGTGCACAATGAGCAGTTCTTC	CASSLRVHNEQFF
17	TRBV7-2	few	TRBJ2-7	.	TGTGCCAGCAGTTTCCACATTCTCAGGGGGGGACCCTACGAGCAGTACTTC	CASSFHILRGGPYEQYF
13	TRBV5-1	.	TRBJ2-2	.	TGCGCCAGCAGCAACCCCGGGGCCGGGGAGCTGTTTTTT	CASSNPGAGELFF
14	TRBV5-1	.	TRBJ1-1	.	TGCGCCAGCAGCTTGGATCCGCGGGCGGTGGGAGCTTTCTTT	CASSLDPRAVGAFF